Included here is one T cell receptor beta chain sequence, with context. What this receptor recognizes is not known. This clone may be a read error of a much larger clone one base away. These data are taken from a study of glioma-infiltrating T cells (TCRdb year 2016). Regarding the study in general: Low-grade gliomas were WHO grade II oligodendrogliomas or astrocytomas, and glioblastomas were WHO grade IV tumors sampled at initial rather than recurrent diagnosis. Glioma patients received dexamethasone for six or fewer days before surgery. Sequencing coverage of roughly 4- to 11-fold of about a million peripheral T cells was targeted for blood libraries. TCR alpha- and beta-chain repertoires were sequenced from glioma tissue, non-neoplastic brain tissue and matched peripheral blood mononuclear cells. To measure divergence between tissue and blood T-cell populations, each tissue-infiltrating repertoire was compared with the peripheral blood repertoire of the same patient. The paired cohort was made up of three low-grade glioma patients, eight primary glioblastoma patients and three non-glioma patients who contributed non-neoplastic brain tissue. Study-level results and caveats: Small numbers underpinned the group comparisons: under ten glioblastoma patients, three low-grade glioma patients and three non-neoplastic patients. Patients with low tissue-blood divergence were marked by a signature set of shared blood CDR3 motifs, and this signature set was depleted in highly divergent patients. Tissue and blood shared very few CDR3 sequences, a result attributed to high CDR3 diversity and limited sampling. VJ-independent divergence between tissue and blood was lower than expected in non-neoplastic patients but higher than expected in all gliomas, particularly low-grade gliomas.

Sequences LNHNV (CDR1) and YYDKDF (CDR2) are obtained from the germline V gene (reference sequence). The cysteine opens and the phenylalanine closes a CDR3 of 18 amino acids. Solely the CDR3 DNA is kept, with 54 bases framed from the first base. TCR alpha and beta CDR3 regions were amplified with the iRepertoire nested amplicon-rescue multiplex PCR (arm-PCR) platform from RNA. For one-step reverse transcription and amplification, roughly 100-450 ng of tissue mRNA or PBMC total RNA was used as input. Following bead purification, Illumina adapters were added by a secondary multiplex PCR, and libraries between 200 and 400 bp were gel-purified. Demultiplexing relied on internal 6-nucleotide barcodes carried by the libraries. The libraries were sequenced on an Illumina MiSeq using 2x220 or 2x250 nucleotide paired-end reads. Under the source paper's analysis protocol: Paired reads were merged with FLASH 1.2.11 and aligned to the GRCh37 human genome with BWA-MEM before extracting TRA and TRB reads. For V and J assignment, an IMGT-derived reference of cassette sequences and CDR3 motifs that included pseudogenes was used. Reads were translated in three frames, and productive CDR3s were defined as those with a C...FGXG motif and no stop codons. A clonotype was defined as a unique combination of a V-J cassette pair and a CDR3 amino acid sequence. Reads were filtered by Hamming distance, with the threshold set by the sequence error rate of each sample in mapped regions. TCRdb handled the public reads itself, with Q25 trimming in fastp and clone calling in MiXCR, and kept productive beta chains. Rows are unified per CDR3 protein, each entry keeping the most common DNA and genes. These V and J calls derive from TCRdb rather than the authors' analysis. The sample includes around 390,000 distinct CDR3 sequences, with roughly two fifths observed a single time. The ten largest clones capture around 11% of the sample.

Surgical brain or tumor specimens were cryofrozen in liquid nitrogen immediately after resection, and peripheral blood cells were collected concurrently. This TCR derives from a human donor with low-grade glioma or glioblastoma, undergoing nonglioma brain surgery, or in good health (not recorded which). In this chain, TRBV15 is recombined with TRBJ2-3, with 8 bases matching TRBD2. Input material: glioma tissue, nonneoplastic brain tissue, or PBMCs (not recorded which). The CDR3 loop reads CATIRVGPGGRSPDTQYF. The nucleotide sequence reads as follows: TGTGCCACCATCAGAGTCGGACCGGGCGGGAGGTCCCCAGATACGCAGTATTTT. Where the CDR3 stops, the reference TRBV15 and TRBJ2-3 genes take over; the full variable domain is DAMVIQNPRYQVTQFGKPVTLSCSQTLNHNVMYWYQQKSSQAPKLLFHYYDKDFNNEADTPDNFQSRRPNTSFCFLDIRSPGLGDTAMYLCATIRVGPGGRSPDTQYFGPGTRLTVL.